The entry below describes one T cell receptor beta chain. This clone showed up just once. Its antigen has not been determined. No much larger clone exists at a distance of one base, and base qualities are not known. The CDR3 covers 15 residues, taking in both the cysteine and the phenylalanine. Of all the DNA, just the CDR3 is kept, 45 bases in frame from base 1. Reading the germline V gene gives CDR1 SGHAT and CDR2 FQNNGV. V is reduced by 5 bases and J by 8 bases, leaving a spacing of 21 bases between them. TCRbeta CDR3 regions were amplified from genomic DNA using the immunoSEQ Assay, a bias-controlled multiplex PCR. The authors' analysis ran thus. The number of nucleated cells in each sample was estimated from the amplification of reference gene primers within the assay. To quantify the absolute abundance of each unique TCRbeta CDR3 rearrangement, sequence reads were collapsed and filtered. For each sample, productive Simpson clonality was calculated as the square root of Simpson's diversity index across productive rearrangements. Entries here come from immuneACCESS through TCRdb and include only in-frame sequences with V and J called. Some clones fail to appear in such tables; in the studies checked, an unresolved V gene covers under half of the shortfall, and the cause of the remainder is unknown. V and J calls and clone size come straight from that table; D and trimming were deduced from the DNA. This sample holds approximately 150,000 clones; approximately 90% were observed only once. The ten largest clones add up to over 0.85% of the sample.

This record comes from a study of blood T cell repertoires in COVID-19 (dated by TCRdb to about 2020). Broadly, across the study: Samples covering the acute and convalescent phases of COVID-19 were provided by collaborators in the United States, Italy and Spain. Subjects who had been exposed to COVID-19, were actively infected with it, or had recovered from it provided the deeply sampled blood TCRbeta repertoires that made up the dataset. Nearly every sample came with metadata listing a de-identified subject ID, COVID-19 status, age in years and sex. The material from the prospective study consisted of cDNA or gDNA derived from T cells, B-cell-depleted T cells, or PBMCs. A freely available public database, intended as a resource for researchers studying the immune response to SARS-CoV-2, is where the repertoires were released. Where available, HLA class I and class II types were taken from metadata supplied by the sample provider and were not determined by assay-based typing. The samples were drawn from two sources: the first 160 participants of the ongoing ImmuneRACE study, and fewer than 1,500 subjects contributed by 6 global collaborators.

The full study reports these points: The quantity of clinical and demographic metadata differed by source and by participant and was supplied without curation.

Each collaborating institution followed its own protocols to collect whole blood in K2EDTA tubes. Collaborator samples were shipped for TCRbeta analysis as frozen whole blood, isolated PBMCs, or DNA extracted from either sample type. This receptor was taken from a woman aged 50 to 60 with acute or convalescent COVID-19. Material for sequencing was peripheral blood. The rearranged segments are TRBV11-2 and TRBJ1-2; TRBD1 could be the D gene, as 5 bases match. The nucleotide sequence reads TGTGCCAGCAGCCCTATCTCGGGGACGGGGGGAGGCTACACCTTC. Its protein is CASSPISGTGGGYTF.